This TCR beta chain was documented in a study of shared clonotypes between healthy human individuals. Study as a whole: Those who served as donors were a couple of women and a few men between the ages of 18 and 49.

To note about this clone: Antigen specificity is unknown.

Evenly divided among several immunoSEQ plates was the genomic DNA of each subset. The data were produced by immunoSEQ multiplex PCR, yet TCRdb's version contains in-frame clones alone and is incomplete. The data contain 650,000 to 700,000 clones, roughly 88% of them singletons. Germline lookup yields CDR1 MNHEY and CDR2 SVGAGI. V dropped 8 bases and J dropped 4 bases, with 9 bases sitting between them. The CDR3 loop spans 13 amino acids. Study conclusions and caveats: Estimated richness values were generally larger in naive subsets than in memory subsets. Investigators collected only blood, and repertoires in tissues likely differ.

The receptor comes from a man aged 18 to 30 in good health. Some clones in this sample may be carry-over from other donors' samples. The sequencing input was memory CD8+ T cells from PBMCs. Subset specified: CD45RO+ cells pooled with CCR7-negative TemRA cells. V and J are TRBV6-5 and TRBJ2-6; D is possibly TRBD1 (7 bases). DNA of the CDR3: TGTGCCAGCGGAGGGGGCGGGGCCAACGTCCTGACTTTC. Translating it yields CASGGGGANVLTF.